This paragraph covers one T cell receptor (beta chain) sequence. Its target is not known. V lost 1 base, J lost 1 base, and 13 bases lay in between. The CDR3 sequence is 16 residues long. Germline assignment: CDR1 MNHNS and CDR2 SASEGT. The record originates from a study of human T cells and chemical hapten exposure. Study-wide context: Alopecia areata, totalis and universalis patients, mostly female, were included. Study-wide results and limits: Alopecia affecting every donor means their immune response may not match healthy people's.

TCRdb processed the RACE reads anew with MiXCR; each CDR3 protein has one entry. Of under 300,000 distinct CDR3 sequences listed, around 7.3% are singletons. Time point reported: pre-sensitization, week 0. Treatment in this sample: therapeutic diphenylcyclopropenone sensitization with weekly scalp DPC. Those who donated were patients with alopecia, 18 to 70 years of age, and suitable for DPC. The J gene is TRBJ2-5, the V gene TRBV6-1; a possible D gene is TRBD2 (5 bases). The sequence came from a man between 18 and 29 years old with alopecia areata. Some clones in this sample may be carry-over from other donors' samples. The material was whole blood, obtained in connection with sensitization to the hapten diphenylcyclopropenone (DPC). DNA for the CDR3: TGTGCCAGCAGTGAAGTGCCAGACTATACCCAAGAGACCCAGTACTTC. It translates to CASSEVPDYTQETQYF.